Listed below are T cell receptor beta chains from one sample, sequenced in a study of CD8 T cells in Susac syndrome. From the immunoSEQ multiplex PCR reads, TCRdb called clonotypes with MiXCR, one entry per CDR3 protein. Here the sample spans under 350,000 distinct CDR3 sequences, about 91% being singletons. Sequenced material: CD4+ T cells from PBMCs. Every receptor here comes from a human donor with multiple sclerosis. Both conserved end residues are part of each CDR3. The order of the fields is D gene, clone size, V gene, J gene, CDR3 DNA, CDR3 protein. D genes are given only for firm matches. Where a row states a size, it is once, few, many or the class of an expanded clone; other rows omit it.

>.|.|TRBV19|TRBJ1-5
TGTGCCAGTAGTACTGGGTGGGGCAATCAGCCCCAGCATTTT
CASSTGWGNQPQHF
>.|.|TRBV21-1|TRBJ1-2
TGTGCCAGCAGCAAAGCGGGTCGCAACTATGGCTACACCTTC
CASSKAGRNYGYTF
>.|.|TRBV5-1|TRBJ2-2
TGCGCCAGCAGCTTGAGTCCGGGGGTTGCCACCGGGGAGCTGTTTTTT
CASSLSPGVATGELFF
>.|.|TRBV2|TRBJ2-6
TGTGCCAGCACTAGAGAGGCTGGGGCCGACGTCCTGACTTTC
CASTREAGADVLTF
>TRBD2|.|TRBV4-1|TRBJ2-1
TGCGCCAGCAGCCCAGGACTAGCGGCAACCTCCTACAATGAGCAGTTCTTC
CASSPGLAATSYNEQFF
>.|.|TRBV5-4|TRBJ2-2
TGTGCCAGCAGCTTGGTCGGGCCGAACACCGGGGAGCTGTTTTTT
CASSLVGPNTGELFF
>.|.|TRBV20-1|TRBJ2-5
TGCAGTGCTAGCAGGGACCAAGAGACCCAGTACTTC
CSASRDQETQYF
>TRBD1|.|TRBV6-5|TRBJ1-1
TGTGCCAGCAGGGAGACAGGGAGGCAGAACACTGAAGCTTTCTTT
CASRETGRQNTEAFF
>.|.|TRBV7-2|TRBJ2-3
TGTGCCAGCAGCTTCCGGAGGGAATTCACAGATACGCAGTATTTT
CASSFRREFTDTQYF
>.|.|TRBV6-2/TRBV6-3|TRBJ2-5
TGTGCCAGCAGTTATACCACCCATAACCTCCAAGAGACCCAGTACTTC
CASSYTTHNLQETQYF
>.|once|TRBV7-9|TRBJ1-1
TGTGCCAGCAGCTTAGGCAGGGTCGTGTACACTGAAGCTTTCTTT
CASSLGRVVYTEAFF
>.|.|TRBV20-1|TRBJ1-5
TGCAGTGCTAGTCCTGGGAATCAGCCCCAGCATTTT
CSASPGNQPQHF
>.|once|TRBV9|TRBJ2-1
TGTGCCAGCAGCTTCAACCCGCTACCGAGGAGCTCCTACAATGAGCAGTTCTTC
CASSFNPLPRSSYNEQFF
>.|.|TRBV3-1|TRBJ1-5
TGTGCCAGCAGCCAAGAGTGGGGGAATCAGCCCCAGCATTTT
CASSQEWGNQPQHF
>.|.|TRBV14|TRBJ1-6
TGTGCCAGCAGCCAAGAATACCCTCGGAGTTCCCTCCACTTT
CASSQEYPRSSLHF
>TRBD2|.|TRBV5-6|TRBJ2-1
TGTGCCAGCAGTAGAACTAGCGGGAAATACAATGAGCAGTTCTTC
CASSRTSGKYNEQFF
>.|.|TRBV6-1|TRBJ1-1
TGTGCCAGCACGGGGGCCGCGGGGGACACTGAAGCTTTCTTT
CASTGAAGDTEAFF
>.|.|TRBV29-1|TRBJ1-1
TGCAGGGGGGGCAGGGGTGACACTGAAGCTTTCTTT
CRGGRGDTEAFF
>.|.|TRBV24-1|TRBJ1-5
TGTGCCACCAGAGGGAACAGCAATCAGCCCCAGCATTTT
CATRGNSNQPQHF
>TRBD1|.|TRBV18|TRBJ1-1
TGTGCCAGCTCACCACTGGAGACAGGGGGCTCAAATACTGAAGCTTTCTTT
CASSPLETGGSNTEAFF
>.|.|TRBV7-2|TRBJ2-5
TGTGCCAGCAGCCTTGGCGGGGGCGGGACTCCCGGGTACTTC
CASSLGGGGTPGYF
>TRBD2|.|TRBV7-2|TRBJ2-1
TGTGCCAGCAGCCAGGGACTAGCGATCACGAATGAGCAGTTCTTC
CASSQGLAITNEQFF
>.|.|TRBV6-2/TRBV6-3|TRBJ1-6
TGTGCCAGCAGTCTCTCAGGGTTTTCACCCCTCCACTTT
CASSLSGFSPLHF
>.|once|TRBV19|TRBJ1-5
TGTGCCAGTAGTATCGGTTGGACGCGGAATAGCAATCAGCCCCAGCATTTT
CASSIGWTRNSNQPQHF
>TRBD1|.|TRBV30|TRBJ1-2
TGTGCCTGGAGTCAGGACAGGGTACATGGCTACACCTTC
CAWSQDRVHGYTF
>TRBD1|.|TRBV9|TRBJ1-2
TGTGCCAGCAGCGTAGGGGGACAGAGCTCCTATGGCTACACCTTC
CASSVGGQSSYGYTF
>.|.|TRBV2|TRBJ2-1
TGTGCCAGCACTCCTGGGTCCGGCGTTGGTGAGCAGTTCTTC
CASTPGSGVGEQFF
>TRBD2|.|TRBV6-6|TRBJ2-1
TGTGCCAGCAGTTTTCGACTAGCGGGAGGGTACAATGAGCAGTTCTTC
CASSFRLAGGYNEQFF
>TRBD1|.|TRBV7-9|TRBJ1-2
TGTGCCAGCACCGCGCCGCCCGGGGCGACAGGGCGCTATGGCTACACCTTC
CASTAPPGATGRYGYTF
>.|.|TRBV3-1|TRBJ2-7
TGTGCCAGCAGACCCAACGCCGCGGGCGAGCAGTACTTC
CASRPNAAGEQYF
>TRBD2|.|TRBV29-1|TRBJ2-7
TGCAGCGTTCTACCGGGACTAGCGGGAGGGCCACGGAACGAGCAGTACTTC
CSVLPGLAGGPRNEQYF
>.|.|TRBV3-1|TRBJ2-3
TGTGCCAGCAGCCAAGACTCCCCGTCAGGTACGCAGTATTTT
CASSQDSPSGTQYF
>TRBD2|.|TRBV5-1|TRBJ2-3
TGCGCCAGCAGCTACCAGAGCGGGAGGAGCACAGATACGCAGTATTTT
CASSYQSGRSTDTQYF
>.|.|TRBV14|TRBJ2-3
TGTGCCAGCAGCCCCCCAGACGTCAGCACAGATACGCAGTATTTT
CASSPPDVSTDTQYF
>TRBD1|.|TRBV7-2|TRBJ1-4
TGTGCCAGCAGCTCCACGGGACAGGCCACTAATGAAAAACTGTTTTTT
CASSSTGQATNEKLFF
>TRBD2|once|TRBV20-1|TRBJ2-7
TGCAGTGCTAGAGCTGATAGCGGGAGGGCCTTCCGCTACGAGCAGTACTTC
CSARADSGRAFRYEQYF
>.|.|TRBV5-1|TRBJ2-7
TGCGCCAGCAGCACGTCCCGGGACGACCACGAGCAGTACTTC
CASSTSRDDHEQYF
>TRBD2|.|TRBV3-1|TRBJ2-1
TGTGCCAGCAGCCAAAGGCCGACTAGCGGGGGGGCCAATGAGCAGTTCTTC
CASSQRPTSGGANEQFF
>.|.|TRBV15|TRBJ1-2
TGTGCCACCAGCAGAGATCGCGCCGAATCCTATGGCTACACCTTC
CATSRDRAESYGYTF
>TRBD1|.|TRBV29-1|TRBJ2-1
TGCAGCGCTTGGGGACAGGGGGCCAACCCTTTATACGATGAGCAGTTCTTC
CSAWGQGANPLYDEQFF
>TRBD1|.|TRBV5-1|TRBJ2-7
TGCGCCAGCAGCTTGGGGTTAGGGACAGGGGGCGACGAGCAGTACTTC
CASSLGLGTGGDEQYF
>TRBD2|.|TRBV20-1|TRBJ2-1
TGCAGTGCTAGTCGGCTAGCGGGGGTCTACAATGAGCAGTTCTTC
CSASRLAGVYNEQFF